This T cell receptor beta chain is from a study of blood T cell repertoires in COVID-19. About the study: Whether acute or convalescent, the COVID-19 samples came from the United States, Italy and Spain. T cells, B-cell-depleted T cells, or PBMCs supplied cDNA or gDNA.

Per the study methods: Scientists estimated how many nucleated cells there were by amplifying reference gene primers. Here immunoSEQ multiplex PCR was the method, and the copy in TCRdb shows in-frame clones only, minus some. D and trimming were read from the DNA, whereas the V and J calls and clone size are those reported in that table. The profile shows around 250,000 clones, less than 90% of them singletons. The specimen sequenced was peripheral blood. This TCR was recovered from a man in his fifties or sixties with acute or convalescent COVID-19.

CDR3 loop: CASRDTNLDTEAFF. CDR3 nucleotide sequence: TGTGCCAGCAGAGACACAAACCTGGACACTGAAGCTTTCTTT. V usage is TRBV6-4 and J usage is TRBJ1-1, with D unresolved. This CDR3 contains 14 residues. V dropped 6 bases and J dropped 3 bases, with 14 bases sitting between them. CDR1 is MRHNA and CDR2 is SNTAGT in the germline V gene.